This T cell receptor (beta chain) appears in the sequencing data of a study of T cell repertoires in ileal Crohn's disease. Germline V CDR1 and CDR2: SGDLS, YYNGEE. With 0 bases clipped from V and 4 bases from J, the junction kept 0 bases outside the gene matches. This CDR3 spans 15 amino acids. Profiling relied on immunoSEQ multiplex PCR, and the TCRdb table lists in-frame clones only, not all of them. This sample has 25,000 to 30,000 clones, with about three quarters found just once. The receptor comes from an adult with Crohn's disease. The sample was ileal tissue. The J gene is TRBJ2-2, the V gene TRBV9, with 10 bases lining up with TRBD2. The CDR3 DNA is TGTGCCAGCAGCGTAGGGACTAGCGGCACCGGGGAGCTGTTTTTT. It specifies CASSVGTSGTGELFF.